The clone carrying this T cell receptor (beta chain) was observed once. This sample is part of a study of technical replicates of blood from several donors. Using immunoSEQ multiplex PCR, the repertoire was profiled, and TCRdb retains in-frame clones only, with some absent. The sample lists about 83,000 clones; about 91% were seen once. This CDR3 has 14 amino acids. V lost 5 bases and J lost 6; bases outside the gene matches: 8. Germline assignment: CDR1 SGHNT and CDR2 YENEEA. This chain uses TRBV11-3 with TRBJ2-7, with 9 bases matching TRBD1. This clonotype was obtained from a human donor in good health. The specimen sequenced was T cells isolated from PBMCs. CDR3 sequence reads: CASSPGQGAVEQYF. DNA of the CDR3: TGTGCCAGCAGCCCGGGACAGGGAGCGGTCGAGCAGTACTTC.